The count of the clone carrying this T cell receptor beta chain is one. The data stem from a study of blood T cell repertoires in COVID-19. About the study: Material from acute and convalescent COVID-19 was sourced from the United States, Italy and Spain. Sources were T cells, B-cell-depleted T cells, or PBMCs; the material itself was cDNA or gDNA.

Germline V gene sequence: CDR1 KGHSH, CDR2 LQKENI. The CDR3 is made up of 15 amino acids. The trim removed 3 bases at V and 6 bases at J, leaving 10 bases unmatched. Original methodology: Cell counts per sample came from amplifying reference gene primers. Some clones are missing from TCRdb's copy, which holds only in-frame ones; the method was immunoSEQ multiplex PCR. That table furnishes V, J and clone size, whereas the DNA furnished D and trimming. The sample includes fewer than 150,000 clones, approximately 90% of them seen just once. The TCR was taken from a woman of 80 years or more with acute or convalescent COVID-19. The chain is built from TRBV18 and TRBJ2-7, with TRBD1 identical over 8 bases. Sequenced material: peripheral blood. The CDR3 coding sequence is TGTGCCAGCTCACCGTCAGGGGGCGCGGGTGGCGAGCAGTACTTC. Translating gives CASSPSGGAGGEQYF.